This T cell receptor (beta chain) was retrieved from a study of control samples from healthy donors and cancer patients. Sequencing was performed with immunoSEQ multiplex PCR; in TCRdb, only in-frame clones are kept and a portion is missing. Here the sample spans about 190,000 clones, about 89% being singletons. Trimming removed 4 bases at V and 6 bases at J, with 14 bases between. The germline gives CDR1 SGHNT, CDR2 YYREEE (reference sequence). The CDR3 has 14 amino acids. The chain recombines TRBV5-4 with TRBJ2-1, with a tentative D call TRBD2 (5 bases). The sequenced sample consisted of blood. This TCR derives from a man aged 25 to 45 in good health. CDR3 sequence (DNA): TGTGCCAGCAGCCCTGCGGGTTTGGGCAATGAGCAGTTCTTC. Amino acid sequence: CASSPAGLGNEQFF.